This passage covers 3 T cell receptor beta chains from one sample sequenced in a study of blood T cell repertoires in COVID-19. Method: immunoSEQ multiplex PCR; TCRdb's copy keeps in-frame clones and lacks some. The table shows some 130,000 clones, with 60% to 80% occurring only once. Sequencing was done on a sample of peripheral blood. The receptors were gathered from a man aged 55-75 years who had recovered from COVID-19.

This rearrangement joins TRBV5-1 to TRBJ2-7; TRBD1 aligns across 7 bases. CDR1 is SGHRS and CDR2 is YFSETQ in the germline V gene. The CDR3 spans 14 residues. The junction had 11 bases not matched to a gene; V was cut back by 0 bases and J by 11 bases. DNA for the CDR3: TGCGCCAGCAGCTTGGGGGATGAGGGGGCACTTGAGTACTTC. Protein product: CASSLGDEGALEYF.

The rearrangement uses TRBV2 and TRBJ1-2; D gene ambiguous. Germline V gene lookup returns CDR1 SNHLY and CDR2 FYNNEI. Trimming pared 5 bases from V and 4 bases from J, leaving 11 bases between. There are 13 residues in the CDR3. The CDR3: CASSLASPYGYTF. CDR3 nucleotide sequence: TGTGCCAGCAGTCTCGCTAGCCCCTATGGCTACACCTTC.

This clone showed up just once. The chain uses TRBV5-1 and TRBJ2-1; 9 bases agree with TRBD2. The ends lost 4 bases at V and 6 bases at J; junction bases unmatched: 8. CDR1 is SGHRS, CDR2 YFSETQ, per germline. The CDR3 spans 15 residues. CDR3 sequence: CASSPQRGDLNEQFF. DNA for the CDR3: TGCGCCAGCAGCCCTCAGCGGGGGGACCTCAATGAGCAGTTCTTC.